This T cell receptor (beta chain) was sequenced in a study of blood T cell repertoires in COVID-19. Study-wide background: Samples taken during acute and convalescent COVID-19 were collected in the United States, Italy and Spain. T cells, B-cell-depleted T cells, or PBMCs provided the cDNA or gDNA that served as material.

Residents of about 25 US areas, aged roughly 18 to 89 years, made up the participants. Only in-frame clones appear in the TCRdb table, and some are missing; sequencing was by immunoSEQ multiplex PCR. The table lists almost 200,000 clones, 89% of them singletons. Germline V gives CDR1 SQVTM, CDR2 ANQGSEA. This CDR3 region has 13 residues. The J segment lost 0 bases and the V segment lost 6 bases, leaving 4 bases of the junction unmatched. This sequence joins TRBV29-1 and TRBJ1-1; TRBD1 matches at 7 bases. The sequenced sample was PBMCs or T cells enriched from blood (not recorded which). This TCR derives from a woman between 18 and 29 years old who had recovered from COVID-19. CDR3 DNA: TGCAGCGTATACGACAGGGTGAACACTGAAGCTTTCTTT. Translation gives CSVYDRVNTEAFF.